The 31 T cell receptor beta chains below all came from one sample that was sequenced in a study of PD-L1 blockade in urothelial cancer. Specified time point: pretreatment peripheral blood. Profiled with immunoSEQ multiplex PCR; TCRdb holds only in-frame clones, not every one. The sample contains around 71,000 clones, 70% to 90% of which appear only once. The material was PBMCs, obtained around atezolizumab (anti-PD-L1) treatment. The source is a man aged 35 to 55 with urothelial cancer.

V gene TRBV5-6 combines with J gene TRBJ2-7, with 10 bases aligning to TRBD2. V gave up 1 base and J gave up 0 bases; unmatched junction bases: 4. The CDR3 length is 16 residues. CDR1 SGHDT and CDR2 YYEEEE come from the germline V gene. The chain's CDR3 is CASSLISGRPSYEQYF. In nucleotides, the CDR3 is TGTGCCAGCAGCTTGATTAGCGGGAGGCCCTCCTACGAGCAGTACTTC.

The gene calls are TRBV19 and TRBJ1-1; 8 bases map to TRBD1. Germline CDR1 LNHDA, CDR2 SQIVND (reference sequence). The CDR3 contains 16 residues. V lost 3 bases, J lost 8 bases, and 14 bases stayed unmatched. CDR3 loop: CASSIPGQVPRREAFF. CDR3 DNA sequence: TGTGCCAGTAGTATTCCGGGACAGGTGCCCCGTCGAGAAGCTTTCTTT. The variable domain in full, with the rest retrieved from reference TRBV19 and TRBJ1-1, is DGGITQSPKYLFRKEGQNVTLSCEQNLNHDAMYWYRQDPGQGLRLIYYSQIVNDFQKGDIAEGYSVSREKKESFPLTVTSAQKNPTAFYLCASSIPGQVPRREAFFGQGTRLTVV.

The rearrangement uses TRBV7-3 and TRBJ2-7, with a tentative D call TRBD2 (6 bases). Germline V gives CDR1 SGHTA, CDR2 FQGTGA. Trimming left V 5 bases short and J 3 bases short, with 14 bases between. The CDR3 extends over 14 amino acids. The CDR3 DNA is TGTGCCAGCAGCCCCCAACCGGACTACTACGAGCAGTACTTC. Its protein is CASSPQPDYYEQYF.

This clone was picked up one time. CDR3 sequence reads: CASSPPGGNYGYTF. The CDR3 DNA follows: TGTGCCAGCTCACCGCCAGGGGGAAACTATGGCTACACCTTC. The rearrangement uses TRBV18 and TRBJ1-2; TRBD1 matches at 7 bases. The germline gives CDR1 KGHSH, CDR2 LQKENI. CDR3 size: 14 residues. V was clipped by 3 bases and J by 2 bases; unmatched bases: 3.

The chain couples TRBV11-3 to TRBJ2-1; 16 nucleotides match TRBD2. The germline gives CDR1 SGHNT, CDR2 YENEEA. V shed 4 bases, J shed 4 bases, and the junction held 10 bases outside the gene matches. The CDR3 extends over 19 amino acids. The CDR3 region is CASSSPGTSGRAPYNEQFF. The CDR3 nucleotides read TGTGCCAGCAGCTCTCCAGGGACTAGCGGGAGGGCCCCGTACAATGAGCAGTTCTTC.

The chain joins TRBV9 to TRBJ2-7; tentatively, D is TRBD1 (5 bases). CDR1 is SGDLS and CDR2 is YYNGEE in the germline V gene. The CDR3 has 15 residues. The V end lost 4 bases, the J end lost 6 bases, and 20 bases lay between the germline ends. In nucleotides, the CDR3 is TGTGCCAGCAGCCCGCACCAGGGTATTGGAATCGAGCAGTACTTC. Protein sequence: CASSPHQGIGIEQYF. Variable domain in full (rest from reference TRBV9 and TRBJ2-7): DSGVTQTPKHLITATGQRVTLRCSPRSGDLSVYWYQQSLDQGLQFLIQYYNGEERAKGNILERFSAQQFPDLHSELNLSSLELGDSALYFCASSPHQGIGIEQYFGPGTRLTVT.

This chain uses TRBV4-1 with TRBJ1-1; D unresolved. CDR3 length equals 14 residues. The V and J ends lost 2 bases and 1 base respectively, with 8 bases between them. Germline V gives CDR1 MGHRA, CDR2 YSYEKL. This CDR3 reads CASSQFRGNTEAFF. DNA for the CDR3: TGCGCCAGCAGCCAATTCCGGGGGAACACTGAAGCTTTCTTT.

This clone came up a few times. The chain couples TRBV7-6 to TRBJ2-5; TRBD1 aligns across 8 bases. V trimming: 1 base; J trimming: 4 bases; junction bases outside the gene matches: 5. Germline CDR1 SGHVS, CDR2 FNYEAQ. This CDR3 spans 15 amino acids. The CDR3 sequence: CASSLGSGGGETQYF. CDR3 bases: TGTGCCAGCAGCTTAGGGTCAGGGGGCGGAGAGACCCAGTACTTC.

This chain links TRBV28 with TRBJ2-5; TRBD2 might be the D (5 bases). Germline CDR1 reads MDHEN; CDR2 reads SYDVKM. The CDR3 length is 14 residues. The V gene lost 2 bases and the J gene lost 5 bases, with 12 bases spanning the gap. This CDR3 is CASSLLLPGETQYF. CDR3 bases: TGTGCCAGCAGTTTACTCCTTCCGGGGGAGACCCAGTACTTC. Complete variable domain (other parts from reference TRBV28 and TRBJ2-5): DVKVTQSSRYLVKRTGEKVFLECVQDMDHENMFWYRQDPGLGLRLIYFSYDVKMKEKGDIPEGYSVSREKKERFSLILESASTNQTSMYLCASSLLLPGETQYFGPGTRLLVL.

The chain has TRBV6-1 and TRBJ2-3; D remains unclear. Per the germline V gene, CDR1 is MNHNS and CDR2 is SASEGT. The CDR3 runs 15 residues. With 0 bases removed from V and 3 bases from J, the gap between germline ends came to 10 bases. The CDR3, as DNA: TGTGCCAGCAGTGAAGCAGCCATGGTAACAGATACGCAGTATTTT. Translation gives CASSEAAMVTDTQYF.

The rearrangement joins TRBV6-5 to TRBJ2-3; TRBD2 matches 7 bases. This CDR3 has 14 amino acids. Trimming at V came to 6 bases and at J to 6 bases, leaving 9 bases not matched to a gene. Per germline, CDR1 MNHEY and CDR2 SVGAGI. CDR3 sequence reads: CASSSLALLDTQYF. Written as DNA, the CDR3 is TGTGCCAGCAGCTCACTAGCGCTATTGGATACGCAGTATTTT.

The rearrangement joins TRBV6-1 to TRBJ2-3; TRBD2 agrees at 9 bases. Unmatched junction bases numbered 5, after V lost 5 bases and J lost 2 bases. This CDR3 has 15 residues. Germline V gene data show CDR1 as MNHNS and CDR2 as SASEGT. In nucleotides, the CDR3 is TGTGCCAGCAGTAGATTAGCGGGAGACACAGATACGCAGTATTTT. Its translation is CASSRLAGDTDTQYF.

The V call is TRBV28, the J call TRBJ1-2; possibly TRBD1 for D (6 bases). CDR3 length equals 14 residues. Germline V gives CDR1 MDHEN, CDR2 SYDVKM. Between the trimmed V and J ends, which lost 6 bases and 1 base, there was a span of 12 bases. The CDR3, as DNA: TGTGCCAGCAGGGACAGTCCTCTTAACTATGGCTACACCTTC. It codes for CASRDSPLNYGYTF.

The CDR3 sequence is CASSPRTAAQETQYF. The CDR3 DNA reads as TGTGCCAGTAGTCCGAGGACAGCAGCTCAAGAGACCCAGTACTTC. This chain links TRBV19 with TRBJ2-5; D perhaps matches TRBD1 (6 bases). V shed 5 bases and J shed 2 bases, with 15 bases lying between them. CDR3 length equals 15 residues. Per the germline V gene, CDR1 is LNHDA and CDR2 is SQIVND (reference sequence).

V usage is TRBV4-2 and J usage is TRBJ2-1, with D hard to call. Germline CDR1 and CDR2: LGHNA and YNFKEQ. This CDR3 region has 15 residues. V lost 4 bases to trimming and J lost 2 bases, with 12 bases between them. The CDR3 DNA follows: TGTGCCAGCAGCCCGCCGAGCGCAACCTACAATGAGCAGTTCTTC. Protein: CASSPPSATYNEQFF.

The genes are TRBV6-5 and TRBJ2-1; 7 bases fit TRBD1. CDR1 is MNHEY and CDR2 is SVGAGI in the germline V gene. V shed 8 bases and J 3 bases; nucleotides not matched to a gene: 10. This CDR3 is built from 15 residues. The CDR3 loop reads CASGRTGVFYNEQFF. The CDR3 nucleotides are TGTGCCAGCGGGCGGACAGGTGTCTTCTACAATGAGCAGTTCTTC.

V usage is TRBV5-4 and J usage is TRBJ1-2; a possible D gene is TRBD1 (6 bases). The CDR3 is 15 amino acids. Germline CDR1 SGHNT, CDR2 YYREEE (reference sequence). Trimming removed 4 bases at V and 4 bases at J, with 17 bases between. The chain's CDR3 is CASSLRGGGSYGYTF. The CDR3 DNA follows: TGTGCCAGCAGCCTACGAGGGGGAGGGAGCTATGGCTACACCTTC.

This sequence joins TRBV6-5 and TRBJ1-1; D is uncertain. Germline values: CDR1 MNHEY, CDR2 SVGAGI. The V and J ends lost 6 bases and 5 bases respectively, with 10 bases between them. The CDR3 consists of 12 residues. The CDR3: CASSPTGTEAFF. The CDR3 nucleotides are TGTGCCAGCAGCCCGACGGGGACTGAAGCTTTCTTT.

The V and J genes are TRBV5-1 and TRBJ2-3; D might be TRBD2 (6 bases). Germline V CDR1 and CDR2: SGHRS, YFSETQ. V lost 4 bases and J lost 2, with 11 bases in between. CDR3 length: 14 residues. As DNA, the CDR3 is TGCGCCAGCAGCCAACTAGCCTCCACAGATACGCAGTATTTT. Translation gives CASSQLASTDTQYF. The variable domain in full, completed from reference TRBV5-1 and TRBJ2-3, reads KAGVTQTPRYLIKTRGQQVTLSCSPISGHRSVSWYQQTPGQGLQFLFEYFSETQRNKGNFPGRFSGRQFSNSRSEMNVSTLELGDSALYLCASSQLASTDTQYFGPGTRLTVL.

V and J are TRBV2 and TRBJ2-1; 11 nucleotides line up with TRBD2. Trimming removed 2 bases from V and 12 bases from J; junction bases left unmatched: 6. The CDR3 is 14 amino acids. Germline loops: CDR1 SNHLY, CDR2 FYNNEI. CDR3 nucleotides: TGTGCCAGCAGTGAAATCCTAGCGGGAGGTAGGCAGTTCTTC. Translated: CASSEILAGGRQFF.

This clone appeared once. This chain joins TRBV29-1 and TRBJ1-1; no reliable D call. The V end lost 4 bases, the J end lost 2 bases, and 5 bases lay between the germline ends. CDR1 is SQVTM and CDR2 is ANQGSEA in the germline V gene. This CDR3 is built from 11 residues. The CDR3 nucleotides read TGCAGCGTTGGGCCTAACACTGAAGCTTTCTTT. It specifies CSVGPNTEAFF.

The chain recombines TRBV15 with TRBJ1-1, with TRBD1 matching 10 bases. The V and J ends lost 0 bases and 3 bases, in that order; junction bases with no gene match: 10. The CDR3 has 18 amino acids. Germline assignment: CDR1 LNHNV and CDR2 YYDKDF (reference sequence). CDR3 sequence (DNA): TGTGCCACCAGCAGAGAACGCGACAGGGGGCGTGAGGACACTGAAGCTTTCTTT. This codes for CATSRERDRGREDTEAFF.

The J gene is TRBJ1-4, the V gene TRBV28; tentatively, D is TRBD1 (6 bases). Germline assignment: CDR1 MDHEN and CDR2 SYDVKM. CDR3 length: 15 residues. Trimming pared 5 bases from V and 3 bases from J, leaving 13 bases between. CDR3 nucleotide sequence: TGTGCCAGCAGTCCCAGGGGAAATCCTAATGAAAAACTGTTTTTT. This codes for CASSPRGNPNEKLFF.

V usage is TRBV2 and J usage is TRBJ2-1; D is perhaps TRBD2 (5 bases). In germline, CDR1 is SNHLY, CDR2 FYNNEI. The CDR3 extends over 12 amino acids. V was shortened by 6 bases and J by 6 bases, with 9 bases between the two germline ends. Here the CDR3 reads CASSASGNEQFF. The CDR3 DNA sequence: TGTGCCAGCAGCGCCAGCGGCAATGAGCAGTTCTTC.

V gene TRBV6-5 combines with J gene TRBJ1-2, with D maybe TRBD1 (6 bases). The V gene's germline CDR1 is MNHEY and CDR2 SVGAGI. Trimming pared 6 bases from V and 4 bases from J, leaving 9 bases between. The CDR3 is 12 residues long. Here the CDR3 reads CASSPDSYGYTF. The CDR3 coding sequence is TGTGCCAGCAGCCCGGACAGCTATGGCTACACCTTC.

The chain combines TRBV30 with TRBJ2-2, with a tentative D call TRBD1 (5 bases). Looked up from germline, CDR1 is GTSNPN and CDR2 is SVGIG (reference sequence). The V end was cut by 4 bases, the J end by 1 base, with 7 bases between. This CDR3 has 13 residues. CDR3 coding DNA: TGTGCCTGGACAACAGGGAACACCGGGGAGCTGTTTTTT. It translates to CAWTTGNTGELFF.

By share, this clone counts as medium-sized. Its ends do not fully match the called genes, so a read error is possible. The genes are TRBV7-6 and TRBJ2-7, with 7 bases identical to TRBD2. This CDR3 spans 15 amino acids. Germline V lookup: CDR1 SGHVS, CDR2 FNYEAQ. The CDR3 region has the DNA TGTGCCAGCAGCCTAGCTAGCGGTAGCTCCTACGAGCAGTACTTC. Residues: CASSLASGSSYEQYF.

The chain joins TRBV2 to TRBJ1-5; 8 bases are a match to TRBD1. The CDR3 runs 15 residues. Trimming took 6 bases from V and 0 from J; bases not matched to a gene: 4. The V gene's germline CDR1 is SNHLY and CDR2 FYNNEI. CDR3 in DNA: TGTGCCAGCAGAGAACAGGGGGTTAGCAATCAGCCCCAGCATTTT. Its translation is CASREQGVSNQPQHF.

This chain connects TRBV5-6 to TRBJ2-2; D is ambiguous. The CDR3 extends over 14 amino acids. From germline, CDR1 is SGHDT and CDR2 YYEEEE. The V gene lost 0 bases and the J gene lost 3 bases, with 6 bases spanning the gap. The CDR3, as DNA: TGTGCCAGCAGCTTGGGGCGGTACACCGGGGAGCTGTTTTTT. It yields the protein CASSLGRYTGELFF.

This chain connects TRBV19 to TRBJ2-5, with TRBD2 identical over 8 bases. Germline values: CDR1 LNHDA, CDR2 SQIVND (reference sequence). Germline trimming cut 5 bases from V and 2 bases from J; bases unmatched to any gene: 7. The CDR3 loop spans 15 amino acids. This chain's CDR3 is CASSPFVAGQETQYF. Written as DNA, the CDR3 is TGTGCCAGTAGTCCCTTCGTAGCGGGACAAGAGACCCAGTACTTC.

This clone showed up just once. The rearrangement uses TRBV5-1 and TRBJ2-2; 8 nucleotides align to TRBD2. The V segment lost 0 bases and the J segment 5 bases; nucleotides outside the gene matches: 3. The CDR3 spans 15 residues. The germline V gene encodes CDR1 SGHRS and CDR2 YFSETQ. CDR3 in DNA: TGCGCCAGCAGCTTGGTAGCGGGAAAAACCGGGGAGCTGTTTTTT. It translates to CASSLVAGKTGELFF. Full variable domain (missing parts from reference TRBV5-1 and TRBJ2-2): KAGVTQTPRYLIKTRGQQVTLSCSPISGHRSVSWYQQTPGQGLQFLFEYFSETQRNKGNFPGRFSGRQFSNSRSEMNVSTLELGDSALYLCASSLVAGKTGELFFGEGSRLTVL.